The next 16 T cell receptor beta chains were all read from a single sample in a study of CD8+ T cells in alopecia areata listed by TCRdb under 2018. The receptor library was made with the immunoSEQ multiplex PCR assay. For TCR sequencing, RNA was extracted from every sample and reverse transcribed into cDNA to serve as template. TCRdb re-hosts the immuneACCESS table, in-frame sequences only. Its copies lack some clones; in the studies checked, an unresolved V gene accounts for under half of them, and the cause for the rest is not known. The sample records 90,000 to 130,000 clones, 45% to 60% of which are singletons. The ten largest clones represent around 23% of the sample. The source material was NKG2D-low CD8+ T cells sorted from blood. The sample's cell subset or site label is to be understood as: sorted CD8+ NKG2D-low blood T cells. These TCRs come from a human donor with alopecia areata.

There are a few counts of this clone. The chain has TRBV4-1 and TRBJ2-6; 9 nucleotides align to TRBD1. Unmatched junction bases numbered 2, after V lost 3 bases and J lost 2 bases. Germline V gene lookup returns CDR1 MGHRA and CDR2 YSYEKL. The CDR3 length is 16 residues. CDR3 residues: CASSQRQGAGANVLTF. The CDR3 nucleotides are TGCGCCAGCAGCCAGAGACAGGGGGCTGGGGCCAACGTCCTGACTTTC.

This clone has only a few counts. The rearrangement uses TRBV9 and TRBJ2-6, with D perhaps TRBD1 or TRBD2 (5 bases each). This CDR3 is 18 amino acids long. V was cut by 2 bases and J by 0 bases, with 15 bases left in between. Germline-derived CDR1 and CDR2 are SGDLS and YYNGEE. The CDR3 nucleotides read TGTGCCAGCAGCGTGTCGAGGGGAGAAGTCTCTGGGGCCAACGTCCTGACTTTC. This translates into CASSVSRGEVSGANVLTF.

This chain uses TRBV6-1 with TRBJ2-7; D gene unclear. CDR1 is MNHNS, CDR2 SASEGT, per germline. The V and J ends lost 6 bases and 7 bases respectively, with 13 bases between them. The CDR3 is 12 residues long. The CDR3, as DNA: TGTGCCAGCAGAAGGATGACTGGTGAGCAGTACTTC. It codes for CASRRMTGEQYF.

The chain couples TRBV29-1 to TRBJ2-7, with D unresolved. The CDR3 runs to 11 residues. The germline CDR1 and CDR2 sequences are SQVTM and ANQGSEA. Trimming stripped 7 bases from V and 2 bases from J, with 9 bases between. The CDR3 region is CSALIPYEQYF. The CDR3 bases are TGCAGCGCCCTAATCCCCTACGAGCAGTACTTC.

The rearrangement links TRBV7-8 to TRBJ2-4; 9 nucleotides match TRBD1. The germline gives CDR1 SGHVS, CDR2 FQNEAQ. The CDR3 runs to 15 residues. Losses at the gene ends were 5 bases for V and 9 bases for J; bases not matched to a gene: 11. The CDR3 DNA reads as TGTGCCAGCAGCCCTACCGGGACAGGGCTTATCATTCAGTACTTC. Translated: CASSPTGTGLIIQYF.

This sequence joins TRBV7-3 and TRBJ2-1; D is uncertain. Trimming shortened V by 5 bases and J by 5 bases, and 13 bases separated the two germline ends. The germline CDR1 and CDR2 sequences are SGHTA and FQGTGA. The CDR3 runs to 14 residues. The CDR3 spells CASSPLGRDNEQFF. For the CDR3, the DNA is TGTGCCAGCAGCCCCCTGGGCCGGGACAATGAGCAGTTCTTC.

This clone was found a few times. The V call is TRBV7-9, the J call TRBJ1-1; 7 positions match TRBD1. This CDR3 region has 14 residues. With 5 bases clipped from V and 6 bases from J, the junction kept 9 bases outside the gene matches. Germline V lookup: CDR1 SEHNR, CDR2 FQNEAQ (reference sequence). The CDR3 is CASSARQGAPEAFF. CDR3 nucleotide sequence: TGTGCCAGCAGCGCCCGACAGGGAGCCCCTGAAGCTTTCTTT.

The chain has TRBV13 and TRBJ2-1, with 10 nucleotides matching TRBD1. The CDR3 extends over 15 amino acids. Germline lookup yields CDR1 PRHDT and CDR2 FYEKMQ (reference sequence). Losses at the gene ends were 5 bases for V and 6 bases for J; bases not matched to a gene: 7. CDR3 loop: CASSPPGTGVNEQFF. The CDR3 DNA follows: TGTGCCAGCAGCCCCCCCGGGACAGGGGTCAATGAGCAGTTCTTC. Supplemented by reference TRBV13 and TRBJ2-1, the full variable domain reads AAGVIQSPRHLIKEKRETATLKCYPIPRHDTVYWYQQGPGQDPQFLISFYEKMQSDKGSIPDRFSAQQFSDYHSELNMSSLELGDSALYFCASSPPGTGVNEQFFGPGTRLTVL.

The chain recombines TRBV5-1 with TRBJ1-1; D is ambiguous. CDR1 and CDR2 from the germline V gene are SGHRS and YFSETQ. The CDR3 is 14 amino acids. The ends were cut back, 0 bases at V and 5 bases at J, with 11 bases in the middle. The CDR3: CASSLAVSETEAFF. The CDR3 DNA reads TGCGCCAGCAGCTTGGCCGTCAGTGAGACTGAAGCTTTCTTT. The entire variable domain, with the rest obtained from reference TRBV5-1 and TRBJ1-1, is as follows: KAGVTQTPRYLIKTRGQQVTLSCSPISGHRSVSWYQQTPGQGLQFLFEYFSETQRNKGNFPGRFSGRQFSNSRSEMNVSTLELGDSALYLCASSLAVSETEAFFGQGTRLTVV.

This clone was found a few times. The chain links TRBV6-5 to TRBJ2-1; D assignment may be TRBD1 or TRBD2 (7 bases each). CDR3 length: 15 residues. V gave up 2 bases and J gave up 7 bases, with 15 bases separating them. Germline V gene data show CDR1 as MNHEY and CDR2 as SVGAGI. The CDR3 nucleotides are TGTGCCAGCAGTTACGGGGGAGCGGGACAGAATGAGCAGTTCTTC. Amino acids: CASSYGGAGQNEQFF.

The chain employs TRBV16 and TRBJ2-1; D is uncertain. V was trimmed by 2 bases and J by 4 bases, leaving 3 bases between them. Germline V gives CDR1 KGHSY, CDR2 FQNENV. This CDR3 contains 12 residues. As DNA, the CDR3 is TGTGCCAGCAGCCAACGGTACAATGAGCAGTTCTTC. This translates into CASSQRYNEQFF. Full variable domain (rest looked up from reference TRBV16 and TRBJ2-1): GEEVAQTPKHLVRGEGQKAKLYCAPIKGHSYVFWYQQVLKNEFKFLISFQNENVFDETGMPKERFSAKCLPNSPCSLEIQATKLEDSAVYFCASSQRYNEQFFGPGTRLTVL.

The chain employs TRBV2 and TRBJ2-7; D is unresolved. The CDR3 loop spans 11 amino acids. The ends were cut back, 3 bases at V and 3 bases at J, with 3 bases in the middle. From germline, CDR1 is SNHLY and CDR2 FYNNEI. CDR3 nucleotide sequence: TGTGCCAGCAGTGACTTCTACGAGCAGTACTTC. This sequence encodes CASSDFYEQYF.

This clone showed up just a few times. The chain carries TRBV14 and TRBJ2-1; 7 bases map to TRBD2. The CDR3 length is 16 residues. Germline values: CDR1 SGHDN, CDR2 FVKESK. The V gene end was trimmed by 1 base and the J gene end by 1 base; junction bases not matched to a gene: 4. The CDR3 sequence is CASSQAGRWSYNEQFF. DNA for the CDR3: TGTGCCAGCAGCCAAGCCGGGAGGTGGTCCTACAATGAGCAGTTCTTC.

The chain couples TRBV29-1 to TRBJ2-3; D is ambiguous. Germline V gene data show CDR1 as SQVTM and CDR2 as ANQGSEA. The CDR3 sequence is 15 residues long. Between the trimmed V and J ends, which lost 6 bases and 2 bases, there was a span of 18 bases. The CDR3 coding sequence is TGCAGCGTCAACAACCCGACTGGTACCACAGATACGCAGTATTTT. This encodes CSVNNPTGTTDTQYF.

This clone was seen only a few times. V and J are TRBV29-1 and TRBJ1-1; possible D gene TRBD1, 5 bases. Per germline, CDR1 SQVTM and CDR2 ANQGSEA. There are 13 residues in the CDR3. Trimming cost V 0 bases and J 0 bases, with 5 bases left between them. This CDR3 is CSVEEGVNTEAFF. The CDR3 DNA sequence: TGCAGCGTTGAAGAGGGGGTGAACACTGAAGCTTTCTTT.

V usage is TRBV5-1 and J usage is TRBJ2-6; 9 nucleotides align to TRBD1. CDR3 length equals 18 residues. V trimming: 3 bases; J trimming: 1 base; junction bases outside the gene matches: 8. The V gene's germline CDR1 is SGHRS and CDR2 YFSETQ. CDR3 sequence reads: CASSSPGTGLSGANVLTF. The CDR3 DNA follows: TGCGCCAGCAGCTCCCCCGGGACAGGGTTGTCTGGGGCCAACGTCCTGACTTTC.